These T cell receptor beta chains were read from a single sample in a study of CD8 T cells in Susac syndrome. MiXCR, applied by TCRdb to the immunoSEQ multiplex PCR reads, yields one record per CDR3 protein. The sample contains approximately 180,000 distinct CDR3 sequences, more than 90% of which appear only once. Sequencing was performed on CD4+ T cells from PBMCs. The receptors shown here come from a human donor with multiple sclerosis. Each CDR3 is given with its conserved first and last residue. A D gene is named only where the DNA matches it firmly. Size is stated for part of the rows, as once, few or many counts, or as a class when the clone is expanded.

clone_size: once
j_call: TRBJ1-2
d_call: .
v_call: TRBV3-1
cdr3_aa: CASSPSRGGDYGYTF
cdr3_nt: TGTGCCAGCAGCCCAAGCCGGGGAGGGGACTATGGCTACACCTTC

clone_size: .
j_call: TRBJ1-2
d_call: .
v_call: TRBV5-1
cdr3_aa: CASSLGTEYGYTF
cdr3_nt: TGCGCCAGCAGCTTGGGGACGGAATATGGCTACACCTTC

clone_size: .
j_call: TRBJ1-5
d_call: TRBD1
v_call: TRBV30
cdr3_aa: CAWKLGTGNQPQHF
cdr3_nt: TGTGCCTGGAAGCTGGGGACAGGGAATCAGCCCCAGCATTTT

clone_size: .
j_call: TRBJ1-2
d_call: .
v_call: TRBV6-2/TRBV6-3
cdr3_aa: CASSRTGGYGYTF
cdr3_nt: TGTGCCAGCAGTCGGACCGGAGGCTATGGCTACACCTTC

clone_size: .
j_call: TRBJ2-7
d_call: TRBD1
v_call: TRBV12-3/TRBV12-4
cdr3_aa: CATRGPGQPSYEQYF
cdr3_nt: TGTGCCACCAGGGGGCCGGGACAGCCCTCCTACGAGCAGTACTTC

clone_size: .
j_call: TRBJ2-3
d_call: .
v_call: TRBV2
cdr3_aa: CASKLLRATDTQYF
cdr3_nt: TGTGCCAGCAAGCTCCTCCGGGCGACAGATACGCAGTATTTT

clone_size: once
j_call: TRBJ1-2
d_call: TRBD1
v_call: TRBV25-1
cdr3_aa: CASSEWGQNYGYTF
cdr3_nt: TGTGCCAGCAGTGAATGGGGACAGAACTATGGCTACACCTTC

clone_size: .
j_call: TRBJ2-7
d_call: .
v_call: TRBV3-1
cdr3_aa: CASSQGPYEQYF
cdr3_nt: TGTGCCAGCAGCCAAGGACCCTACGAGCAGTACTTC

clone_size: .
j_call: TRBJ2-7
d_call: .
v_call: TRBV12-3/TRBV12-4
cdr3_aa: CASSSQREQYF
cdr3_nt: TGTGCCAGCAGTTCCCAGAGGGAGCAGTACTTC

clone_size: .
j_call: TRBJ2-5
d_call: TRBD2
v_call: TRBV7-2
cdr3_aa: CASSPWGSGDQETQYF
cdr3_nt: TGTGCCAGCAGCCCCTGGGGTAGCGGGGACCAAGAGACCCAGTACTTC

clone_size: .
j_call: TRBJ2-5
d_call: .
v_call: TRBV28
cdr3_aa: CAATTQGQETQYF
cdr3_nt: TGTGCCGCCACAACACAGGGACAAGAGACCCAGTACTTC

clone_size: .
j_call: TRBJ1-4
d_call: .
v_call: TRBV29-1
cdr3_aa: CSVEDSRNEEKLFF
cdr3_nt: TGCAGCGTTGAGGACAGCCGGAACGAGGAAAAACTGTTTTTT

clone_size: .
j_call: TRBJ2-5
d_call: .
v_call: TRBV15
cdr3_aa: CATSRVPGRSETQYF
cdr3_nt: TGTGCCACCAGCAGAGTCCCCGGACGGAGTGAGACCCAGTACTTC

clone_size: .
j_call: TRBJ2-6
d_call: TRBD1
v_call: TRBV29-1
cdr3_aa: CSATGDSGANVLTF
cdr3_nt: TGCAGCGCCACAGGGGACTCTGGGGCCAACGTCCTGACTTTC

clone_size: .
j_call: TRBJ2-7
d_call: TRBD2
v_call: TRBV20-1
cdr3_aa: CSARGGGATYEQYF
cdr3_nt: TGCAGTGCTAGAGGGGGGGGAGCCACCTACGAGCAGTACTTC

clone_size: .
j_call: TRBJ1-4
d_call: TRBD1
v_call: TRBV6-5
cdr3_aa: CASSLDRGAEKLFF
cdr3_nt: TGTGCCAGCAGTCTTGACAGGGGAGCTGAAAAACTGTTTTTT

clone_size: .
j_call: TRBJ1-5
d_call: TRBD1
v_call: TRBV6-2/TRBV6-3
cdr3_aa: CASCSRGVQPQHF
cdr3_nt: TGTGCCAGCTGCAGCAGGGGGGTCCAGCCCCAGCATTTT

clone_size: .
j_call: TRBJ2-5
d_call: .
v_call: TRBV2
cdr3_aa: CASSERGPGVPGQETQYF
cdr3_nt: TGTGCCAGCAGTGAAAGGGGCCCAGGGGTCCCGGGCCAAGAGACCCAGTACTTC

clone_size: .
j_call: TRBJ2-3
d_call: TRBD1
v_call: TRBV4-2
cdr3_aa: CASSLGQPSTDTQYF
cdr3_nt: TGTGCCAGCAGCCTGGGACAGCCCAGCACAGATACGCAGTATTTT

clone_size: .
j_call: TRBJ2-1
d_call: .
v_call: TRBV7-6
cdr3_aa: CASSLGLREQFF
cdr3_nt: TGTGCCAGCAGCTTGGGACTTCGTGAGCAGTTCTTC

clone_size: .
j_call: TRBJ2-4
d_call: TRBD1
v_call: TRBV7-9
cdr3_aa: CASSHRDRTIQYF
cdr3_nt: TGTGCCAGCAGCCACCGGGACAGGACAATTCAGTACTTC

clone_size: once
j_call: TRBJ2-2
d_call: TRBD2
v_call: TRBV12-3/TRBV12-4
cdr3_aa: CASSRRLAGNTGELFF
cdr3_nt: TGTGCCAGCAGTCGGCGACTAGCGGGGAACACCGGGGAGCTGTTTTTT

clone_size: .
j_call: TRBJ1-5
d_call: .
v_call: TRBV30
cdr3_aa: CACVSDGMGNQPQHF
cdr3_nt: TGTGCCTGTGTCTCGGACGGAATGGGCAATCAGCCCCAGCATTTT

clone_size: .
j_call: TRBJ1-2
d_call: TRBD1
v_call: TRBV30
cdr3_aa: CASPGTVYGYTF
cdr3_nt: TGTGCCTCCCCCGGGACAGTCTATGGCTACACCTTC

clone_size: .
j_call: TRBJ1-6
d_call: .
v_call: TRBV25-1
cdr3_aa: CASSDTGVPSPLHF
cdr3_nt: TGTGCCAGCAGTGACACGGGGGTTCCTTCACCCCTCCACTTT

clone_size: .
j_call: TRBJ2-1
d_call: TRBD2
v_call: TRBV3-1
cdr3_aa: CASSAPGLADNEQFF
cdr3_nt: TGTGCCAGCAGCGCTCCGGGACTAGCGGACAATGAGCAGTTCTTC

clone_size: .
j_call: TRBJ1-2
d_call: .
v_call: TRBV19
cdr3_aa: CASMRNYGYTF
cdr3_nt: TGTGCCAGTATGAGAAACTATGGCTACACCTTC

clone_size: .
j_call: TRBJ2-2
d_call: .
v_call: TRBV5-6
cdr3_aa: CASSPHGKLGGELFF
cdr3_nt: TGTGCCAGCAGCCCGCACGGCAAACTAGGCGGGGAGCTGTTTTTT

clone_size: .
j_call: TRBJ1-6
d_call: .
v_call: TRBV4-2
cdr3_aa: CASSQGEAGGPGNSPLHF
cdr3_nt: TGTGCCAGCAGCCAAGGGGAGGCAGGTGGTCCGGGAAATTCACCCCTCCACTTT